What follows is one TCR beta chain and its context. These data originate in a study of blood T cell repertoires in COVID-19. Germline V gene sequence: CDR1 SGHKS, CDR2 YYEKEE (reference sequence). V was cut by 4 bases and J by 5 bases, with 21 bases left in between. The CDR3 runs 16 residues. The assay was immunoSEQ multiplex PCR, and TCRdb's table has in-frame clones only and misses some. This table holds 200,000 to 250,000 clones, 70% to 90% found once. The rearrangement uses TRBV5-5 and TRBJ1-2; tentatively, D is TRBD1 (6 bases). The source is a woman in her 40s with acute COVID-19. The sample consisted of PBMCs or T cells enriched from blood (not recorded which). DNA for the CDR3: TGTGCCAGCAGCCGATCCCCCGGGACATCCATGTATGGCTACACCTTC. Translating gives CASSRSPGTSMYGYTF.